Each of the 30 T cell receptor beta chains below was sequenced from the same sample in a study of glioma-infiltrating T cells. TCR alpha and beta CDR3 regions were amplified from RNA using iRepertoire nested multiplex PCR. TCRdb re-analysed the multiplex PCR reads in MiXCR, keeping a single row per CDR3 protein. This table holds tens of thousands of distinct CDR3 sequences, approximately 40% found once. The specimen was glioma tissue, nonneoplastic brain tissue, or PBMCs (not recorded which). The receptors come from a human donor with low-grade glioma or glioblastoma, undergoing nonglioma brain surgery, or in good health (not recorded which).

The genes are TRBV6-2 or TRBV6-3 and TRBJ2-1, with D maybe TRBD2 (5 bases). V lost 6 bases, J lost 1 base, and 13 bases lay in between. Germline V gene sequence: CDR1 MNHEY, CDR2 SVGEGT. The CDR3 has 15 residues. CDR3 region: CASSDYGLSYNEQFF. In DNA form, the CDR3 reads TGTGCCAGCAGCGACTACGGGCTTTCCTACAATGAGCAGTTCTTC.

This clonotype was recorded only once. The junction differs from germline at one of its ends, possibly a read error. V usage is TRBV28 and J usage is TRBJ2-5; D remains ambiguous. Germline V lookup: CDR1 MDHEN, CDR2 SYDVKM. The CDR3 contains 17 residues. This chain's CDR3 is CASSFGEQRTYEETQYF. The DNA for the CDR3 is TGTGCCAGCAGTTTTGGAGAACAGCGCACCTACGAAGAGACCCAGTACTTT.

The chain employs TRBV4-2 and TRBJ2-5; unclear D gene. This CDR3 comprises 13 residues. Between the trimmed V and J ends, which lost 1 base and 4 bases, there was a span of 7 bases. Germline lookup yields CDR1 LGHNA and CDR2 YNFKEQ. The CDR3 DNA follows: TGTGCCAGCAGCCAAGTAGGAAGAGAGACCCAGTACTTC. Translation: CASSQVGRETQYF.

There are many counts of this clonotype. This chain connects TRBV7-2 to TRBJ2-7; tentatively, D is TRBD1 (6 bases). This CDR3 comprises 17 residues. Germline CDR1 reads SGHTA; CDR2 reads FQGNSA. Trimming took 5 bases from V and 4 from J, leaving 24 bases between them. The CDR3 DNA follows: TGTGCCAGCAGCCTTAGGCAGGGGATCTTCGACCGGTACGAGCAGTACTTC. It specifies CASSLRQGIFDRYEQYF.

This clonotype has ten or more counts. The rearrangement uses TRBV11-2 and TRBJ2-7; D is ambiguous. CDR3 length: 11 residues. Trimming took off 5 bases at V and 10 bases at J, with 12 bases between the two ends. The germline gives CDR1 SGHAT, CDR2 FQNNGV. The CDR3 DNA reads TGTGCCAGCAGCGCGAATTCCCCCCAGTACTTC. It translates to CASSANSPQYF.

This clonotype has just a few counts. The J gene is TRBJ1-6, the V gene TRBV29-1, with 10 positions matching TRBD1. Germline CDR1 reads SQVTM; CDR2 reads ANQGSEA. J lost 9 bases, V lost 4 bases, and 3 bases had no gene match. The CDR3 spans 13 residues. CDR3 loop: CSVGGDRGSPLHF. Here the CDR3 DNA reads TGCAGCGTTGGTGGGGACAGGGGTTCACCCCTCCACTTT.

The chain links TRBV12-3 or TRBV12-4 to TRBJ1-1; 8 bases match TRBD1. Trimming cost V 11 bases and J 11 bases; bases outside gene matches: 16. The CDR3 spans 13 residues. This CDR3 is CARIRQGRTAAFF. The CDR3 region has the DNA TGTGCCCGCATCCGACAGGGGAGGACTGCCGCTTTCTTT.

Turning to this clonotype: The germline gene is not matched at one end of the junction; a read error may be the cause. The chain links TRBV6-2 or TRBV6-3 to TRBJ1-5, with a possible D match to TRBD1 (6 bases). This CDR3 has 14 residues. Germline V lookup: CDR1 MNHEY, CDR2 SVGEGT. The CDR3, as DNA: TGTACCAGCAGGGCGGGGGGCTGGAATCAGCCCGAGCATTTT. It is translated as CTSRAGGWNQPEHF.

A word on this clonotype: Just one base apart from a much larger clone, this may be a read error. The DNA for the CDR3 is TGTGCCAGCAGTGAAGACCCAGGGGGCGCGTACGAGCAGTTCTTC. Residues: CASSEDPGGAYEQFF. The gene calls are TRBV2 and TRBJ2-1, with TRBD1 matching over 8 bases. Looked up from germline, CDR1 is SNHLY and CDR2 is FYNNEI. This CDR3 is 15 amino acids long. The J segment lost 10 bases and the V segment lost 1 base, leaving 9 bases of the junction unmatched.

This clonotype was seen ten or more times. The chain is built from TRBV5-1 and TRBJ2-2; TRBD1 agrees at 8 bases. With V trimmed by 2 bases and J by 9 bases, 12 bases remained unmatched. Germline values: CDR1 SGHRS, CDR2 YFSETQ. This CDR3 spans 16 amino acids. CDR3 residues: CASSFRQGLRIWELFF. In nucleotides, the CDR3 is TGCGCCAGCAGCTTTCGACAGGGGCTCCGGATTTGGGAGCTGTTTTTT.

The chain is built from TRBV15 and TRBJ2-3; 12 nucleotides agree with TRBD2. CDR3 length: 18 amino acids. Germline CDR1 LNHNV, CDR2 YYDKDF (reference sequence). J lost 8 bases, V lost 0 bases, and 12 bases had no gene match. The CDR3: CATSRDTLAGGPMGTQYF. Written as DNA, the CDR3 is TGTGCCACCAGCAGAGATACCCTAGCGGGAGGGCCTATGGGTACGCAGTATTTT.

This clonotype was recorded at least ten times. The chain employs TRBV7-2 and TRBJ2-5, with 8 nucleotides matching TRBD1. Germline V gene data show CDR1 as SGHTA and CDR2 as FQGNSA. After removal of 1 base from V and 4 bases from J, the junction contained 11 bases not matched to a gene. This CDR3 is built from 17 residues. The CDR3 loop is CASSLGGTGGRVETQYF. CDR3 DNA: TGTGCCAGCAGCTTAGGGGGGACAGGCGGTCGAGTAGAGACCCAGTACTTC.

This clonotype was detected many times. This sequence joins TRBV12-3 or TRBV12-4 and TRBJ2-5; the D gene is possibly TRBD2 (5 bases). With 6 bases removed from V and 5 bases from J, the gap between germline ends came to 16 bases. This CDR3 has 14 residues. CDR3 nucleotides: TGTGCCAGCAGGCAAAGTCCGGGGAAGGAGACCCAGTACTTC. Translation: CASRQSPGKETQYF.

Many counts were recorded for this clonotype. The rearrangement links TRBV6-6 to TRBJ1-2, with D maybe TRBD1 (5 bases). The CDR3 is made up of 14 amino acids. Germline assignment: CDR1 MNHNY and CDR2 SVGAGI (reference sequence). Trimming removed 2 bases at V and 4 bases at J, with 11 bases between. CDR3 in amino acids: CASSYGGASYGYTF. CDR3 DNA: TGTGCCAGCAGTTACGGCGGGGCCAGCTATGGCTACACCTTC.

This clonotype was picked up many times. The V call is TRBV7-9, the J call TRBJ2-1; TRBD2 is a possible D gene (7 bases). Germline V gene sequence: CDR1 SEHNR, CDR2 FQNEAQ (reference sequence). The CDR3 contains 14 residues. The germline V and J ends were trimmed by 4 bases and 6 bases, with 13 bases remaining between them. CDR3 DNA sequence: TGTGCCAGCAGCTCGACGGGGGGCAGCAATGAGCAGTTCTTC. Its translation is CASSSTGGSNEQFF.

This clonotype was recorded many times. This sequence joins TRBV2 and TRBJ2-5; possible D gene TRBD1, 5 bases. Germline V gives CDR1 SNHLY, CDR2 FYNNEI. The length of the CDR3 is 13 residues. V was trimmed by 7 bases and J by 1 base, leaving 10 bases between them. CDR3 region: CASTWTSQETQYF. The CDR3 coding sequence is TGTGCCAGCACATGGACATCCCAAGAGACCCAGTACTTC.

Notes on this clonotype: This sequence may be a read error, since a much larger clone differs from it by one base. The CDR3 nucleotides read TGTGCCAGCAGGAAGACTAGCGGGGAAGAGACCCAGTGCTTC. This translates into CASRKTSGEETQCF. The J gene is TRBJ2-5, the V gene TRBV12-3 or TRBV12-4; TRBD2 matches 11 bases. The CDR3 totals 14 residues.

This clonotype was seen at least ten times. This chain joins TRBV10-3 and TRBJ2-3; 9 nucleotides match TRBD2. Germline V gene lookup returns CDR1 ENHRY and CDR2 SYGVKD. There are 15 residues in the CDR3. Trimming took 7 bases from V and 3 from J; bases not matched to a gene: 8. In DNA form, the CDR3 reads TGTGCCATCACTATTAGCGGGAGTATTACAGATACGCAGTATTTT. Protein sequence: CAITISGSITDTQYF.

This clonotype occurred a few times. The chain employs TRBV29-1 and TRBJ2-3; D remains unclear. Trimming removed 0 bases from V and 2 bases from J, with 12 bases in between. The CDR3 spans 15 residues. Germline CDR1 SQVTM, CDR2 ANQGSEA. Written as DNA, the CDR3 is TGCAGCGTTGAAGAAGGCGCCAGCCTCACAGATACGCAGTATTTT. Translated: CSVEEGASLTDTQYF.

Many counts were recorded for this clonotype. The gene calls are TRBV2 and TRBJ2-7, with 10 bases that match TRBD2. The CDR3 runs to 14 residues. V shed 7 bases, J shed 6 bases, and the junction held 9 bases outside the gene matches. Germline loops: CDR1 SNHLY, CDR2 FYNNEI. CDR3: CASTSGGDLREQYF. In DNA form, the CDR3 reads TGTGCCAGCACTAGCGGGGGCGATCTCCGCGAGCAGTACTTC. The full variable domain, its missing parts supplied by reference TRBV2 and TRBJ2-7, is EPEVTQTPSHQVTQMGQEVILRCVPISNHLYFYWYRQILGQKVEFLVSFYNNEISEKSEIFDDQFSVERPDGSNFTLKIRSTKLEDSAMYFCASTSGGDLREQYFGPGTRLTVT.

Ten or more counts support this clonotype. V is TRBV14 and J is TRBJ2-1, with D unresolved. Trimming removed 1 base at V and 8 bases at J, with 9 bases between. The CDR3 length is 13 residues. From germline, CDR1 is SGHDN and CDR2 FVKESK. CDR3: CASSQGGLDEQFF. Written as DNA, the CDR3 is TGTGCCAGCAGCCAAGGCGGCCTCGATGAGCAGTTCTTC.

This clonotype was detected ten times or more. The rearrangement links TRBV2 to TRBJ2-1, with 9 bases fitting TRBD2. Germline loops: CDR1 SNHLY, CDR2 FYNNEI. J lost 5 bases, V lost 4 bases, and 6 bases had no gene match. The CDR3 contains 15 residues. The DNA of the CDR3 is TGTGCCAGCAGTGTTGATAGCGGGGGAAACAATGAGCAGTTCTTC. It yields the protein CASSVDSGGNNEQFF.

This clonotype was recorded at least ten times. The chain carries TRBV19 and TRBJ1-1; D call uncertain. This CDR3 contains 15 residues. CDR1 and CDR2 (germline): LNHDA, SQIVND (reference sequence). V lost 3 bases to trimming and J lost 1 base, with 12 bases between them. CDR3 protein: CASSIVLTGNTEAFF. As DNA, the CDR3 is TGTGCCAGTAGTATTGTTCTGACGGGGAACACTGAAGCTTTCTTT.

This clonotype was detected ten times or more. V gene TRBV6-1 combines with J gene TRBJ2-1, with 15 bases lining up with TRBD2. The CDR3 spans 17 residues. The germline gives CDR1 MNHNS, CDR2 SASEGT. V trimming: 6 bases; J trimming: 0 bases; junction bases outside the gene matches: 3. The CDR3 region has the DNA TGTGCCAGCAGGAGGACTAGCGGGGGGGCCTCCTACAATGAGCAGTTCTTC. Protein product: CASRRTSGGASYNEQFF.

The CDR3 region is CAMKRETGVSPLHF. The CDR3 DNA is TGTGCCATGAAGAGGGAGACAGGGGTATCACCCCTCCACTTT. V is TRBV6-6 and J is TRBJ1-6; 8 positions match TRBD1. Per germline, CDR1 MNHNY and CDR2 SVGAGI (reference sequence). The CDR3 contains 14 residues. The J segment lost 10 bases and the V segment lost 10 bases, leaving 12 bases of the junction unmatched.

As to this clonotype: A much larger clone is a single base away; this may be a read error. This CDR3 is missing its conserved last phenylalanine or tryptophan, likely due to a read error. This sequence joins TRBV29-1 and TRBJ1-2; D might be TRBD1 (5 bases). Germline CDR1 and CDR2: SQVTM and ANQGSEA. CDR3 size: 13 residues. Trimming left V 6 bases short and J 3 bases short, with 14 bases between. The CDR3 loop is CSVPRQGYYGYTL. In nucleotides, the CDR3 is TGCAGCGTCCCTCGGCAGGGATACTATGGCTACACCTTA.

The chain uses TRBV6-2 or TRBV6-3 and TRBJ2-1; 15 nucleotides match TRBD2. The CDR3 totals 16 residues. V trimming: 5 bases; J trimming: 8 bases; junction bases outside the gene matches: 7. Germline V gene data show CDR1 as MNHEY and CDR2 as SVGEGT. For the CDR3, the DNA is TGTGCCAGCAGTACTGGACTAGCGGGAGGGCCAGATGAGCAGTTCTTC. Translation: CASSTGLAGGPDEQFF.

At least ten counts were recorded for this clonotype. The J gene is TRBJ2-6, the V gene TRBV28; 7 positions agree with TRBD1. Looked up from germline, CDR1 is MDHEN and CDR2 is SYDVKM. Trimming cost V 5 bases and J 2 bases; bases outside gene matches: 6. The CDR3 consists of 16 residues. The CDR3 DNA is TGTGCCAGCAGTCCCCCCGACAGGGCTGGGGCCAACGTCCTGACTTTC. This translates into CASSPPDRAGANVLTF.

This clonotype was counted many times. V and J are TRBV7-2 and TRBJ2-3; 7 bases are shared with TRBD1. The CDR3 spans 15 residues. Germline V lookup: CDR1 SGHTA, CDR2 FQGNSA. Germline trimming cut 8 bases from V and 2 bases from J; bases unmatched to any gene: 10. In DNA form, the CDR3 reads TGTGCCAGCTCCGGGACAGCAGTTTTCACAGATACGCAGTATTTT. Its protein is CASSGTAVFTDTQYF.

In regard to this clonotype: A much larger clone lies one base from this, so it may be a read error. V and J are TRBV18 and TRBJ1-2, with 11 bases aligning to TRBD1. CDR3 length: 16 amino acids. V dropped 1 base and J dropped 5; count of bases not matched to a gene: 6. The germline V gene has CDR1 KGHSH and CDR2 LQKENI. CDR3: CASSPLGQGGEYGYTF. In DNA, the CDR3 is TGTGCCAGCTCACCACTGGGACAGGGGGGGGAGTATGGCTACACCTTC.